This T cell receptor (beta chain) was sequenced in a study of T cell responses to AZD1222 COVID-19 vaccine. Study outcomes and limitations: Repertoires were obtained solely post-peak T cell response. Females outnumbered males among donors, who were mostly white British; clonal diversity was possibly underestimated. Baseline seropositivity characterized only 5 or 6 AZD1222 recipients.

A note on this clone: Its antigen remains unidentified. The identical CDR3 is also encoded by other nucleotide sequences in the sample.

Produced via immunoSEQ multiplex PCR; TCRdb's table is partial and in-frame only. The data hold roughly 140,000 clones, with about 92% observed a single time. The CDR3 covers 14 residues. V was pared by 2 bases and J by 1 base, with 6 bases between. The germline V gene has CDR1 LGHDT and CDR2 YNNKEL (reference sequence). The genes are TRBV3-1 (or the pseudogene TRBV3-2) and TRBJ1-3, with D unclear. The material was peripheral blood, obtained on day 0 of AZD1222 vaccination. The origin of this receptor is an adult in good health. CDR3 in DNA: TGTGCCAGCAGCCAATCAGGATCTGGAAACACCATATATTTT. It codes for CASSQSGSGNTIYF.